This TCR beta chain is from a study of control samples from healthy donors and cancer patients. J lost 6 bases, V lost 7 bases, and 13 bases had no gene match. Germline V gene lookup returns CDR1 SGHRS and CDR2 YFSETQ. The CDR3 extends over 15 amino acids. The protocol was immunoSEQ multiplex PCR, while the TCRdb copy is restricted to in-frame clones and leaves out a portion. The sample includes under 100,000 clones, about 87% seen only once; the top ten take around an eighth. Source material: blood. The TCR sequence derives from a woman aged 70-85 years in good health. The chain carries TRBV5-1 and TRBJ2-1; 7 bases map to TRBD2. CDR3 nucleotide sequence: TGCGCCAGCTTGGCTAGCGGTACTGGGTTCAATGAGCAGTTCTTC. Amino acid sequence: CASLASGTGFNEQFF.